This T cell receptor beta chain is from a study of cytotoxic CD8 clonotypes in ibrutinib-treated CLL. As for the study in general: Response material was collected after a median around 12 months of treatment, range 6 to 36. Findings of the study overall: Before falling back toward baseline at progression, clonality had risen at the time of ibrutinib response. Sample timing was unmatched between remission and later-progressing patients; lymph nodes unstudied.

The table lists this clone with a count of one. What it recognizes is unknown. TCR beta libraries used about 1.8 micrograms of DNA from cryopreserved PBMCs. Germline V gene lookup returns CDR1 MGHRA and CDR2 YSYEKL. This CDR3 is built from 15 residues. The V and J ends lost 1 base and 5 bases respectively, with 14 bases between them. Only in-frame clones appear in the TCRdb table, and some are missing; sequencing was by immunoSEQ multiplex PCR. Found here are about 58,000 clones, approximately 71% of them singletons; the top ten hold roughly 45%. The chain combines TRBV4-1 with TRBJ2-5; D might be TRBD2 (6 bases). This TCR was sampled from a human donor with chronic lymphocytic leukemia. The sequenced sample was PBMCs, obtained after 12 months of ibrutinib treatment. CDR3: CASSQGDSEGETQYF. The CDR3 DNA reads TGCGCCAGCAGCCAAGGGGACTCGGAAGGGGAGACCCAGTACTTC.